The text below deals with one T cell receptor (beta chain). Its antigen remains unidentified. No much larger clone is present one base from it, and per-base qualities are unavailable. The trial excluded patients who had a history of autoimmune disease or were on systemic immunosuppression. Peripheral blood for TCR sequencing was collected from all dose cohorts at baseline, on cycle 4 day 1, and on cycle 7 day 1. Samples were obtained from an open-label, multicenter, first-in-human phase I dose-escalation trial of ivuxolimab. Adults with locally advanced or metastatic melanoma, renal cell, hepatocellular, or head and neck squamous cell carcinoma were enrolled in the trial. Before TCR sequencing, CD4+ T cells and CD8+ T cells from peripheral blood were sorted into separate populations. This specimen comes from a study of OX40 agonist ivuxolimab in advanced cancers. In the study overall: Ivuxolimab was an agonistic, fully human IgG2 monoclonal antibody directed against OX40 (CD134), a costimulatory receptor. Intravenous ivuxolimab was administered to patients every 2 weeks at six dose levels: 0.01, 0.1, 0.3, 1.5, 3 and 10 mg/kg. Among the roughly 52 dose-escalation patients, about 20 had hepatocellular carcinoma, roughly 15 melanoma, 9 renal cell carcinoma and 9 head and neck cancer. The dose-escalation cohort was about 83% male with a mean age of about 60 years, ranging from roughly 20 to 80. Prior anti-PD-1, anti-PD-L1 or anti-CTLA-4 therapy was permitted, and approximately 40% of dose-escalation patients had received checkpoint inhibitors. Partial responses occurred in three dose-escalation patients: two with cutaneous melanoma and one with hepatocellular carcinoma. Peripheral TCRbeta sequencing aimed to test whether ivuxolimab altered TCR sequence diversity and caused clonal T-cell expansion. The paper reports the monotherapy dose-escalation portion (N of about 50 patients) of the phase I ivuxolimab trial.

CDR1 SGHVS and CDR2 FQNEAQ were looked up in the germline V gene. V is trimmed back by 5 bases and J by 3 bases, and the junction contains 7 bases that no gene match accounts for. The cysteine opens and the phenylalanine closes a CDR3 of 15 amino acids. Left in the record is the CDR3 DNA by itself, 45 bases read in frame from the first base. To sequence the TCRbeta CDR3 region, genomic DNA was isolated from the sorted cells. The immunoSEQ Assay was used to sequence the TCRbeta CDR3 regions. The source is immuneACCESS, and TCRdb retained only in-frame sequences with V and J called. Part of the clones is not carried over; for the studies checked, unresolved V genes explain less than half of this, and the remainder is unexplained. The sample table records 75,000 to 100,000 clones; around 87% of these occur just once. Jointly, the top ten make up roughly 0.32% of the sample. Results and caveats for the whole study, not just this receptor: Low levels of normalized T-cell clonal expansion were also seen in some nonresponding patients. After ivuxolimab, expanded clones were on average more numerous among CD8+ T cells than among CD4+ T cells. At doses of 0.1 to 3.0 mg/kg, clonal expansion of both CD4+ and CD8+ blood T cells was observed from baseline to week 6. In partial responders in the 0.1-3.0 mg/kg groups, normalized peripheral clonal expansion was found to be among the lowest, especially among CD8+ T cells. The antigen specificity of the peripheral T cells that underwent clonal expansion was not determined.

This specimen consisted of CD4+ or CD8+ T cells sorted from blood, obtained in a trial of the OX40 agonist ivuxolimab. The receptor's source is an adult with an advanced solid tumor such as melanoma, head and neck, liver or kidney cancer. The sequence links TRBV7-8 to TRBJ2-1, with TRBD2 matching 7 junction bases. CDR3 sequence: CASSMTSRVYNEQFF. In nucleotide form, the sequence is TGTGCCAGCAGCATGACTAGCAGAGTCTACAATGAGCAGTTCTTC.